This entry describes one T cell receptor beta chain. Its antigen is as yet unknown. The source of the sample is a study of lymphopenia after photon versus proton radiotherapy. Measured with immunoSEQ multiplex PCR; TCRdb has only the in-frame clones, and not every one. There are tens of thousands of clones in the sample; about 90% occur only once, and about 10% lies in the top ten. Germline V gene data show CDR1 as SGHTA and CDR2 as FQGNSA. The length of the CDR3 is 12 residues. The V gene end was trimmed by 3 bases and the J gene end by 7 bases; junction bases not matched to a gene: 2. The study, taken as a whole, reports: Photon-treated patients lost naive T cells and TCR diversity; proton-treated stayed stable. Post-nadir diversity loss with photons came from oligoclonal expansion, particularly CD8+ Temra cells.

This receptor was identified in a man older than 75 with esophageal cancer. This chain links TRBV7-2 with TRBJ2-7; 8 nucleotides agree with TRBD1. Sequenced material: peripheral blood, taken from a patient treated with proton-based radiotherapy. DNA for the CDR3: TGTGCCAGCAGCTTCAGGGGGCGTGAGCAGTACTTC. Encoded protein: CASSFRGREQYF.